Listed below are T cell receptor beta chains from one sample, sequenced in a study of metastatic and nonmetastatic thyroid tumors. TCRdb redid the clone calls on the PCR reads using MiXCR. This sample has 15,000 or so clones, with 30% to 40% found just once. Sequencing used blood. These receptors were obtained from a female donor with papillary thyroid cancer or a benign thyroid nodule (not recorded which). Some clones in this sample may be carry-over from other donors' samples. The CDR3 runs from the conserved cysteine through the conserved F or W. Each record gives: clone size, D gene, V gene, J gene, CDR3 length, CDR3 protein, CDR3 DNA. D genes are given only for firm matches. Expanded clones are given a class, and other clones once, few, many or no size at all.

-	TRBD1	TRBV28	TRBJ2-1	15	CASSLRQGEYNEQFF	TGTGCCAGCAGTTTACGACAGGGAGAATACAATGAGCAGTTCTTC
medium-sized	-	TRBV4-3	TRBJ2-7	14	CASSQDRDTIEQYF	TGCGCCAGCAGCCAAGATAGGGACACCATCGAGCAGTACTTC
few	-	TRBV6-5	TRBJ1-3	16	CASSYGRPLSGNTIYF	TGTGCCAGCAGTTACGGTCGGCCCCTCTCTGGAAACACCATATATTTT
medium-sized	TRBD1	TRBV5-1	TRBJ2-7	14	CASSLRQGANEQYF	TGCGCCAGCAGCTTGCGTCAGGGGGCGAACGAGCAGTACTTC
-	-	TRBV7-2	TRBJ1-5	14	CASSPGAPNQPQHF	TGTGCCAGCAGTCCAGGGGCCCCAAATCAGCCCCAGCATTTT
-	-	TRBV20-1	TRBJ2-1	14	CSASWGLGHNEQFF	TGCAGTGCTAGTTGGGGCCTGGGGCACAATGAGCAGTTCTTC
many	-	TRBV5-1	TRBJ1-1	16	CASRPGAGDVNTEAFF	TGCGCCAGCAGACCGGGGGCAGGGGATGTGAACACTGAAGCTTTCTTT
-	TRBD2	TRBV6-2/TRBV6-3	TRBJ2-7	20	CASSPISWTSGRDVGYEQYF	TGTGCCAGCAGTCCCATATCCTGGACTAGCGGGAGGGACGTAGGATACGAGCAGTACTTC
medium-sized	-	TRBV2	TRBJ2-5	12	CASKVTGETQYF	TGTGCCAGCAAGGTTACGGGAGAGACCCAGTACTTC
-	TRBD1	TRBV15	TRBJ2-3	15	CATSRDLTGAERQYF	TGTGCCACCAGCAGAGATTTAACAGGGGCAGAAAGGCAGTATTTT
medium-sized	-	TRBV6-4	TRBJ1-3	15	CASSDPIARGNTIYF	TGTGCCAGCAGTGACCCAATCGCGAGAGGAAACACCATATATTTT
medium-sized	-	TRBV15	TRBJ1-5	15	CATSSRRTGNQPQHF	TGTGCCACCAGCAGCCGCCGGACAGGCAATCAGCCCCAGCATTTT
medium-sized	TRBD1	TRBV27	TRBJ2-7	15	CASTQAPGQGYEQYF	TGTGCCAGCACTCAAGCGCCGGGACAGGGCTACGAGCAGTACTTC
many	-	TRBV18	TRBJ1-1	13	CASSQGRNTEAFF	TGTGCCAGCTCTCAAGGACGGAACACTGAAGCTTTCTTT
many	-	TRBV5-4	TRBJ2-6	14	CASSQNSGANVLTF	TGTGCCAGCAGCCAAAACTCTGGGGCCAACGTCCTGACTTTC
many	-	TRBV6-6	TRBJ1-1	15	CASSYARGSSTEAFF	TGTGCCAGCAGTTACGCCCGGGGGTCAAGCACTGAAGCTTTCTTT
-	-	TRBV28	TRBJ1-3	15	CASNTGAAGGNTIYF	TGTGCCAGCAATACGGGGGCAGCAGGAGGAAACACCATATATTTT
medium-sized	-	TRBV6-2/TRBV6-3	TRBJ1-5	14	CASTKDGANQPQHF	TGTGCCAGCACCAAGGACGGTGCTAATCAGCCCCAGCATTTT
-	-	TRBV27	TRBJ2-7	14	CASSLNGFYGEQYF	TGTGCCAGCAGTTTAAATGGGTTTTACGGCGAGCAGTACTTC
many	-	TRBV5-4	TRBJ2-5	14	CASSSGTTQETQYF	TGTGCCAGCAGCTCGGGGACAACGCAAGAGACCCAGTACTTC
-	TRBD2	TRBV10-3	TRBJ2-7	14	CALPGLAGAGEQYF	TGTGCCTTACCTGGGCTAGCGGGGGCAGGGGAGCAGTACTTC
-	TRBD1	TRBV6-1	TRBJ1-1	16	CASSNKEGTGNTEAFF	TGTGCCAGCAGCAATAAAGAAGGGACAGGGAACACTGAAGCTTTCTTT
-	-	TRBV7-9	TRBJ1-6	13	CASTIVGDSPLHF	TGTGCCAGCACCATTGTGGGTGATTCACCCCTCCACTTT
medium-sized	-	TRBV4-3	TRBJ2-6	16	CASSPEYSSGANVLTF	TGCGCCAGCAGCCCGGAATACTCCTCTGGGGCCAACGTCCTGACTTTC
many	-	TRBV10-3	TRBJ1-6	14	CAISESSEVSPLHF	TGTGCCATCAGTGAGTCTTCGGAGGTTTCACCCCTCCACTTT
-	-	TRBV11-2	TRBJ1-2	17	CASSPTSGGMANYGYTF	TGTGCCAGCAGCCCCACCTCCGGGGGAATGGCTAACTATGGCTACACCTTC
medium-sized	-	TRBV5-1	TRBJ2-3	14	CASSLAGRTDTQYF	TGCGCCAGCAGCTTGGCAGGACGCACAGATACGCAGTATTTT